A single sample is the source of the 5 T cell receptor beta chains below, sequenced in a study of blood T cell repertoires in COVID-19. The method was immunoSEQ multiplex PCR; TCRdb's version includes in-frame clones alone and lacks a portion of them. The data hold hundreds of thousands of clones, with about 89% observed a single time. Source material: peripheral blood. The receptor set was obtained from a woman aged 55 to 70 with COVID-19, enrolled during active disease.

V and J are TRBV19 and TRBJ1-2, with D possibly being TRBD1 (6 bases). Germline V lookup: CDR1 LNHDA, CDR2 SQIVND (reference sequence). The V end was cut by 4 bases, the J end by 2 bases, with 14 bases between. This CDR3 is 15 amino acids long. As DNA, the CDR3 is TGTGCCAGTAGTAAAACCGGGACAACCAACTATGGCTACACCTTC. Its translation: CASSKTGTTNYGYTF.

The V call is TRBV19, the J call TRBJ1-1, with D unclear. V was trimmed by 4 bases and J by 4 bases, leaving 13 bases between them. The length of the CDR3 is 14 residues. Germline-derived CDR1 and CDR2 are LNHDA and SQIVND (reference sequence). DNA of the CDR3: TGTGCCAGTAGTACCCCCTCCAGGTCCACTGAAGCTTTCTTT. Its protein product is CASSTPSRSTEAFF. Looking up the rest from reference TRBV19 and TRBJ1-1 gives the full variable domain: DGGITQSPKYLFRKEGQNVTLSCEQNLNHDAMYWYRQDPGQGLRLIYYSQIVNDFQKGDIAEGYSVSREKKESFPLTVTSAQKNPTAFYLCASSTPSRSTEAFFGQGTRLTVV.

The V gene is TRBV6-6, the J gene TRBJ1-2; maybe TRBD1 (6 bases). Trimming left V 2 bases short and J 7 bases short, with 14 bases between. The germline V gene encodes CDR1 MNHNY and CDR2 SVGAGI (reference sequence). The CDR3 totals 14 residues. DNA of the CDR3: TGTGCCAGCAGTTACGGGGGCTATGGCTTTGGCTACACCTTC. Its translation: CASSYGGYGFGYTF.

The chain carries TRBV18 and TRBJ1-3; 9 bases line up with TRBD1. The CDR3 has 18 amino acids. The germline CDR1 and CDR2 sequences are KGHSH and LQKENI. V lost 1 base, J lost 3 bases, and 10 bases stayed unmatched. The CDR3 spells CASSPQGQGLMVGNTIYF. CDR3 nucleotides: TGTGCCAGCTCACCACAAGGACAGGGGTTAATGGTTGGAAACACCATATATTTT.

This chain joins TRBV28 and TRBJ1-2; no definite D call. V shed 7 bases and J shed 2 bases, with 14 bases lying between them. Germline CDR1 reads MDHEN; CDR2 reads SYDVKM. This CDR3 is built from 14 residues. The CDR3 bases are TGTGCCAGCACCCACTGGGTACTAAACTATGGCTACACCTTC. Protein sequence: CASTHWVLNYGYTF.